Listed here are 18 T cell receptor beta chains from one sample, sequenced in a study of CD8+CD57+ T cells in acquired aplastic anemia. Patients who underwent sequencing had shown CD8+CD57+ cell expansion by flow cytometry. Investigators profiled TCR beta VDJ and CDR3 from genomic DNA template. TCRdb fed the reads into MiXCR, producing one record per CDR3 protein. The sample includes under 350,000 distinct CDR3 sequences, 45% to 65% of them seen just once. Sequenced input: sorted CD4+, CD8+, or CD8+CD57+ T cells (not recorded which) from PBMCs. All receptors come from a human donor with aplastic anemia.

V usage is TRBV14 and J usage is TRBJ1-3, with D perhaps TRBD1 (6 bases). This CDR3 has 18 residues. CDR1 SGHDN and CDR2 FVKESK come from the germline V gene. V was clipped by 1 base and J by 8 bases, with 24 bases between them. The CDR3 nucleotides read TGTGCCAGCAGCCAAGTCCGGGGGGGCAGGGGCTATGGCTACACCATATATTTT. It yields the protein CASSQVRGGRGYGYTIYF.

This clonotype has ten or more counts. This chain joins TRBV20-1 and TRBJ2-3, with TRBD2 matching over 9 bases. The V gene's germline CDR1 is DFQATT and CDR2 SNEGSKA (reference sequence). This CDR3 spans 16 amino acids. Trimming cost V 4 bases and J 3 bases; bases outside gene matches: 11. This chain's CDR3 is CSAKEGAGGGTDTQYF. CDR3 nucleotides: TGCAGTGCTAAGGAAGGGGCGGGAGGGGGTACAGATACGCAGTATTTT.

This chain connects TRBV7-6 to TRBJ2-7; 8 bases agree with TRBD2. The CDR3 loop spans 12 amino acids. V dropped 6 bases and J dropped 5; count of bases not matched to a gene: 3. The V gene's germline CDR1 is SGHVS and CDR2 FNYEAQ. CDR3 DNA sequence: TGTGCCAGCAGAGGGACTAGTCACGAGCAGTACTTC. It specifies CASRGTSHEQYF. Based on the CDR3 plus reference TRBV7-6 and TRBJ2-7, the full variable domain is GAGVSQSPRYKVTKRGQDVALRCDPISGHVSLYWYRQALGQGPEFLTYFNYEAQQDKSGLPNDRFSAERPEGSISTLTIQRTEQRDSAMYRCASRGTSHEQYFGPGTRLTVT.

This clonotype was found a few times. The rearrangement joins TRBV2 to TRBJ1-3; the D gene is possibly TRBD1 (6 bases). Germline lookup yields CDR1 SNHLY and CDR2 FYNNEI. Between the trimmed V and J ends, which lost 7 bases and 6 bases, there was a span of 10 bases. The CDR3 consists of 12 residues. CDR3 in DNA: TGTGCCAGCACCCGGACAGAAAACACCATATATTTT. This gives the protein CASTRTENTIYF.

This clonotype came up many times. The V gene is TRBV19, the J gene TRBJ2-3, with D perhaps TRBD2 (5 bases). The CDR3 runs 19 residues. CDR1 and CDR2 (germline): LNHDA, SQIVND (reference sequence). Trimming stripped 5 bases from V and 4 bases from J, with 28 bases between. The CDR3 region has the DNA TGTGCCAGTAGTTCGAAGTCTAATCCACTAGGTTGGGTCCCAGATACGCAGTATTTT. As protein: CASSSKSNPLGWVPDTQYF.

This clonotype occurred many times. The chain has TRBV19 and TRBJ2-1; 11 positions match TRBD1. V was clipped by 1 base and J by 7 bases; unmatched bases: 3. The germline V gene encodes CDR1 LNHDA and CDR2 SQIVND (reference sequence). The CDR3 extends over 15 amino acids. The DNA of the CDR3 is TGTGCCAGTAGTATAGGTGGGACAGGGGGGAATGAGCAGTTCTTC. It is translated as CASSIGGTGGNEQFF.

This clonotype was counted at least ten times. V and J are TRBV25-1 and TRBJ1-2, with D unresolved. The CDR3 is 13 residues long. Germline values: CDR1 MGHDK, CDR2 SYGVNS. Trimming took off 3 bases at V and 7 bases at J, with 12 bases between the two ends. DNA for the CDR3: TGTGCCAGCAGTGACCATGACAAGGGTGGCTACACCTTC. Translating gives CASSDHDKGGYTF.

The rearrangement links TRBV9 to TRBJ2-1; 7 bases match TRBD1. The germline V gene encodes CDR1 SGDLS and CDR2 YYNGEE. CDR3 size: 16 residues. J lost 0 bases, V lost 5 bases, and 8 bases had no gene match. CDR3 residues: CASSSGRGYSYNEQFF. CDR3 sequence (DNA): TGTGCCAGCAGTTCGGGCAGGGGGTACTCCTACAATGAGCAGTTCTTC.

This clonotype has at least ten counts. This rearrangement joins TRBV6-1 to TRBJ1-5; D call uncertain. Deletions cut 7 bases from V and 0 bases from J, with 13 bases between. The length of the CDR3 is 15 residues. Germline-derived CDR1 and CDR2 are MNHNS and SASEGT. The DNA of the CDR3 is TGTGCCAGCACCAGGCAGGTTAATAGCAATCAGCCCCAGCATTTT. Its translation is CASTRQVNSNQPQHF.

V gene TRBV7-9 combines with J gene TRBJ1-2; 9 nucleotides line up with TRBD1. The germline gives CDR1 SEHNR, CDR2 FQNEAQ (reference sequence). The CDR3 loop spans 14 amino acids. J gave up 8 bases and V 4 bases, and 8 bases lay outside the gene matches. CDR3 nucleotides: TGTGCCAGCAGCTGCTTGGACAGGGGACACGGCTACACCTTC. Protein sequence: CASSCLDRGHGYTF. The full variable domain, its missing parts supplied by reference TRBV7-9 and TRBJ1-2, is DTGVSQNPRHKITKRGQNVTFRCDPISEHNRLYWYRQTLGQGPEFLTYFQNEAQLEKSRLLSDRFSAERPKGSFSTLEIQRTEQGDSAMYLCASSCLDRGHGYTFGSGTRLTVV.

This clonotype has ten or more counts. This chain joins TRBV27 and TRBJ1-2, with 9 bases lining up with TRBD1. V lost 6 bases and J lost 8; bases outside the gene matches: 7. Germline V gene data show CDR1 as MNHEY and CDR2 as SMNVEV (reference sequence). The CDR3 totals 13 residues. Written as DNA, the CDR3 is TGTGCCAGCAGGCCGACAGGGGGTGACGGCTACACCTTC. It encodes CASRPTGGDGYTF.

In its sample, this clonotype was seen once. CDR3 loop: CASSGQGSTYEQYF. DNA of the CDR3: TGTGCCAGCAGCGGACAGGGGTCAACCTACGAGCAGTACTTC. This chain links TRBV7-9 with TRBJ2-7, with 9 bases that match TRBD1. Germline CDR1 reads SEHNR; CDR2 reads FQNEAQ (reference sequence). V gave up 5 bases and J gave up 2 bases; unmatched junction bases: 4. This CDR3 region has 14 residues.

This clonotype came up many times. The chain carries TRBV5-1 and TRBJ1-4; possibly TRBD1 for D (6 bases). CDR1 is SGHRS and CDR2 is YFSETQ in the germline V gene. The CDR3 is 16 amino acids. With 0 bases removed from V and 3 bases from J, the gap between germline ends came to 12 bases. The CDR3 loop is CASSLVRGRSNEKLFF. Here the CDR3 DNA reads TGCGCCAGCAGCTTGGTGCGGGGGCGGTCTAATGAAAAACTGTTTTTT.

This chain joins TRBV7-9 and TRBJ2-1; the match to TRBD1 covers 7 bases. The J segment lost 2 bases and the V segment lost 10 bases, leaving 5 bases of the junction unmatched. CDR1 SEHNR and CDR2 FQNEAQ come from the germline V gene (reference sequence). The CDR3 sequence is 13 residues long. The CDR3 loop reads CATGDSTYNEQFF. CDR3 coding DNA: TGTGCCACCGGGGACAGCACCTACAATGAGCAGTTCTTC.

The chain combines TRBV10-2 with TRBJ2-5; TRBD1 might be the D (7 bases). The ends were cut back, 4 bases at V and 5 bases at J, with 11 bases in the middle. The CDR3 runs to 13 residues. Germline V lookup: CDR1 WSHSY, CDR2 SAAADI. The CDR3 sequence: CASSVPGGETQYF. DNA for the CDR3: TGCGCCAGCAGTGTACCAGGGGGGGAGACCCAGTACTTC.

This chain links TRBV24-1 with TRBJ2-3; unclear D gene. Germline V lookup: CDR1 KGHDR, CDR2 SFDVKD. With 3 bases removed from V and 2 bases from J, the gap between germline ends came to 5 bases. CDR3 length equals 13 residues. The CDR3 here is CATSDAVTDTQYF. The CDR3, as DNA: TGTGCCACCAGTGATGCCGTCACAGATACGCAGTATTTT.

This clonotype occurred once. V gene TRBV15 combines with J gene TRBJ2-1, with TRBD2 identical over 10 bases. CDR1 and CDR2 from the germline V gene are LNHNV and YYDKDF (reference sequence). V lost 1 base to trimming and J lost 6 bases; unmatched junction nucleotides: 9. CDR3 size: 17 residues. CDR3 in amino acids: CATSRVPGLAAANEQFF. DNA for the CDR3: TGTGCCACCAGCAGAGTACCCGGACTAGCGGCCGCCAATGAGCAGTTCTTC.

The J gene is TRBJ2-6, the V gene TRBV20-1; D might be TRBD1 (6 bases). Per germline, CDR1 DFQATT and CDR2 SNEGSKA (reference sequence). Trimming stripped 3 bases from V and 2 bases from J, with 11 bases between. This CDR3 has 15 amino acids. The CDR3 region has the DNA TGCAGTGCTAGTGGACAGACCCCTGGGGCCAACGTCCTGACTTTC. It yields the protein CSASGQTPGANVLTF.